This T cell receptor beta chain comes out of a study of Graves' ophthalmopathy and Graves' hyperthyroidism. Study in general: Pretreatment peripheral blood was obtained at initial diagnosis.

The study excluded patients with other autoimmune diseases, uncontrolled infections, pregnancy or lactation. Germline V gene sequence: CDR1 ENHRY, CDR2 SYGVKD. The CDR3 loop spans 15 amino acids. Trimming cost V 2 bases and J 5 bases, with 12 bases left between them. RNA served as the template for amplifying TCR beta CDR3 regions. The first round was an RT-PCR with HTBI primers, and the second round was a multiplex PCR. TCRdb ran MiXCR on the multiplex PCR reads and lists one entry per CDR3 protein. This sample has 660,000 or so distinct CDR3 sequences, with roughly 41% found just once. What was sequenced was peripheral blood. V gene TRBV10-3 combines with J gene TRBJ1-4; D is undetermined. This TCR was recovered from an adult man with Graves' ophthalmopathy. CDR3 in DNA: TGTGCCATCAGTGAGGTGCCGGGAGGGAATGAAAAACTGTTTTTT. Translating it yields CAISEVPGGNEKLFF.